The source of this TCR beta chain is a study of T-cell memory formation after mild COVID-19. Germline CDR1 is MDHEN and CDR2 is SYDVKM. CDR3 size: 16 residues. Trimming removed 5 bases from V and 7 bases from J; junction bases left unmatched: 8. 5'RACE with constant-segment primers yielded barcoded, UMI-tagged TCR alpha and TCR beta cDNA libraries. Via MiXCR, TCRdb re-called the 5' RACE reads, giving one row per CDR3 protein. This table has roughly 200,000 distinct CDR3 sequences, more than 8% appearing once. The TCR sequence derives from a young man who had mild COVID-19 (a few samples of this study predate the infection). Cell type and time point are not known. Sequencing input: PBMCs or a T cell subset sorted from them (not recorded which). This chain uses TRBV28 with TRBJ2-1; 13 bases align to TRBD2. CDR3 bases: TGTGCCAGCAGTACCTCCGGGACTAGCGGGGTTAATGAGCAGTTCTTC. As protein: CASSTSGTSGVNEQFF.